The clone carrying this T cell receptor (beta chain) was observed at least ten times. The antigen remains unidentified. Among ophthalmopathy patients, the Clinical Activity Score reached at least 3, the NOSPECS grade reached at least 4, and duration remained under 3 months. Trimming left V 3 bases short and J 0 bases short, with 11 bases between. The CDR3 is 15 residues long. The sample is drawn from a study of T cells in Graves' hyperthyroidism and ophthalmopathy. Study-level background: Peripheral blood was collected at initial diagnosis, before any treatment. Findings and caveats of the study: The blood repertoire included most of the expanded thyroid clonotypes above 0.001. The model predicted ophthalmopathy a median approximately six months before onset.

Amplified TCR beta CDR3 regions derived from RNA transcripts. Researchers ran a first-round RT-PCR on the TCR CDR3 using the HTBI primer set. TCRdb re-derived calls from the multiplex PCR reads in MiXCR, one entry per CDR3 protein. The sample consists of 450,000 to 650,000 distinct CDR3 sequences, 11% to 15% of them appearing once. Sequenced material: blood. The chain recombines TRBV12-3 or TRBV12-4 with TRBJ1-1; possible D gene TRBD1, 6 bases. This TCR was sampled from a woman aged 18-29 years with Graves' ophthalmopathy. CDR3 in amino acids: CASSFGAGVNTEAFF. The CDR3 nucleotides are TGTGCCAGCAGTTTCGGGGCAGGGGTGAACACTGAAGCTTTCTTT.